This T cell receptor beta chain was retrieved from a study of a mutant IDH1 vaccine in newly diagnosed glioma. Whole-study context: Treated patients comprised around 60% males and about 38% females, mean age 40.4 years. Visit V12 was scheduled at week 35 and visit V13 at week 47. Previous treatment comprised radiotherapy, temozolomide, or both, mostly both.

Time point meaning: week 35, safety follow-up. What each vaccine dose contained was 300 ug of mutant IDH1 20-mer peptide, accompanied by topical imiquimod. Eight vaccine injections were given to patients in weeks 1, 3, 5, 7, 11, 15, 19 and 23. Profiled with immunoSEQ multiplex PCR; TCRdb holds only in-frame clones, not every one. Among about 32,000 clones listed, roughly 86% were seen once. This clone was recorded once. Its specificity is not known. The sample was PBMCs, taken from a glioma patient whose treatment included an IDH1 peptide vaccine. The receptor comes from a man aged 25-45 years with glioma.

CDR3 residues: CASSYGRWGSYTF. The CDR3 bases are TGTGCCAGCAGTTACGGGCGATGGGGAAGCTACACCTTC. The chain links TRBV6-5 to TRBJ1-2; D not certain. CDR1 is MNHEY and CDR2 is SVGAGI in the germline V gene. This CDR3 contains 13 residues. The V end was cut by 2 bases, the J end by 9 bases, with 13 bases between.